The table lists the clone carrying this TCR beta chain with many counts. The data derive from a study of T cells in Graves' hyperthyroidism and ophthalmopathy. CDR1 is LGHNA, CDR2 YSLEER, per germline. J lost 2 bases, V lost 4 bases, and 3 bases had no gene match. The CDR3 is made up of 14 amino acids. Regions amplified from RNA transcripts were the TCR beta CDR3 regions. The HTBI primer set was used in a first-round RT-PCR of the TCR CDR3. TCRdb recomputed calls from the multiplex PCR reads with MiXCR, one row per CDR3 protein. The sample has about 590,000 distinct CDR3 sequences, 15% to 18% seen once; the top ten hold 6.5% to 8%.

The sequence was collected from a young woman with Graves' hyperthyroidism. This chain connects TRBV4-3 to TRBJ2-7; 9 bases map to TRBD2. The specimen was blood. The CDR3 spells CASSPWTSAYEQYF. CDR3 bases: TGCGCCAGCAGCCCATGGACTAGCGCCTACGAGCAGTACTTC.